This T cell receptor (beta chain) is from a study of technical replicates of blood from a few donors. Germline V lookup: CDR1 MDHEN, CDR2 SYDVKM. The CDR3 consists of 20 residues. With V trimmed by 0 bases and J by 0 bases, 8 bases remained unmatched. Data came from immunoSEQ multiplex PCR; TCRdb stores just in-frame clones and leaves some out. Here the sample spans tens of thousands of clones, roughly 97% being singletons. The specimen sequenced was T cells isolated from PBMCs. The chain carries TRBV28 and TRBJ2-6; 10 bases are shared with TRBD1. The receptor was derived from a human donor in good health. The CDR3 protein is CASSLWGLGQGSSGANVLTF. The CDR3, as DNA: TGTGCCAGCAGTTTATGGGGGCTGGGACAGGGGAGCTCTGGGGCCAACGTCCTGACTTTC.